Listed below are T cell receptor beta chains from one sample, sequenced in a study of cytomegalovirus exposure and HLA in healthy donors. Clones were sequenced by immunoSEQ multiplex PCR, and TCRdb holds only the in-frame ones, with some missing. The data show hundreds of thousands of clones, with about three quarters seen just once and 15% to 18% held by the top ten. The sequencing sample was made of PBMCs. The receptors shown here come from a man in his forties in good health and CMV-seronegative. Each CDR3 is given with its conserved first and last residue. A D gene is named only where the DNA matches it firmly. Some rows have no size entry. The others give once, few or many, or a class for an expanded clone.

cdr3_nt: TGTGCCAGCAGCGTAGGGACAGGGGGCTTGTACGAGCAGTACTTC; cdr3_aa: CASSVGTGGLYEQYF; j_call: TRBJ2-7; clone_size: NA; v_call: TRBV9; d_call: TRBD1
cdr3_nt: TGTGCCAGTAGTATAGGGCGGGAGGGTTGGGTTGTGGGGAATGAGCAGTTCTTC; cdr3_aa: CASSIGREGWVVGNEQFF; j_call: TRBJ2-1; clone_size: NA; v_call: TRBV19; d_call: TRBD2
cdr3_nt: TGCGCCAGCAGCCACGGATTCGGGGACAATGAGCAGTTCTTC; cdr3_aa: CASSHGFGDNEQFF; j_call: TRBJ2-1; clone_size: few; v_call: TRBV4-3; d_call: NA
cdr3_nt: TGTGCCAGCAGCTTAACACAGGGATTTAATGAAAAACTGTTTTTT; cdr3_aa: CASSLTQGFNEKLFF; j_call: TRBJ1-4; clone_size: NA; v_call: TRBV7-2; d_call: NA
cdr3_nt: TGTGCCAGCTCACCAACAGACAGGAACACTGAAGCTTTCTTT; cdr3_aa: CASSPTDRNTEAFF; j_call: TRBJ1-1; clone_size: NA; v_call: TRBV18; d_call: NA
cdr3_nt: TGTGCCAGCAGCGGGACTTACTTGGGTAGGGGGCAGTTCTTC; cdr3_aa: CASSGTYLGRGQFF; j_call: TRBJ2-1; clone_size: NA; v_call: TRBV5-4; d_call: NA
cdr3_nt: TGTGCCAGCAGCGTAGACGGAGTCACTAATGAAAAACTGTTTTTT; cdr3_aa: CASSVDGVTNEKLFF; j_call: TRBJ1-4; clone_size: NA; v_call: TRBV9; d_call: NA
cdr3_nt: TGTGCCAGCAGCTTGGAAGGACAGGTATACAATGAGCAGTTCTTC; cdr3_aa: CASSLEGQVYNEQFF; j_call: TRBJ2-1; clone_size: NA; v_call: TRBV5-5; d_call: TRBD1
cdr3_nt: TGTGCCAGTCGTTCGGGACAGAATGAAAAACTGTTTTTT; cdr3_aa: CASRSGQNEKLFF; j_call: TRBJ1-4; clone_size: NA; v_call: TRBV19; d_call: TRBD1
cdr3_nt: TGCGCCAGCAGCCCGGGACAGGGCCGAGATACGCAGTATTTT; cdr3_aa: CASSPGQGRDTQYF; j_call: TRBJ2-3; clone_size: NA; v_call: TRBV5-1; d_call: TRBD1
cdr3_nt: TGTGCCAGCAGCTCCCGGGACAGGGGGATTAAAGGGAACACTGAAGCTTTCTTT; cdr3_aa: CASSSRDRGIKGNTEAFF; j_call: TRBJ1-1; clone_size: once; v_call: TRBV7-3; d_call: TRBD1
cdr3_nt: TGTGCCAGCAGCTTAGGACCCCAGGGAAACACTGAAGCTTTCTTT; cdr3_aa: CASSLGPQGNTEAFF; j_call: TRBJ1-1; clone_size: NA; v_call: TRBV7-2; d_call: NA
cdr3_nt: TGTGCCAGCAGGGGGTTGGGGGACTCTAACTATGGCTACACCTTC; cdr3_aa: CASRGLGDSNYGYTF; j_call: TRBJ1-2; clone_size: NA; v_call: TRBV5-6; d_call: NA
cdr3_nt: TGTGCCAGCAGCCGAGCGGGAGGGGTCACCGGGGAGCTGTTTTTT; cdr3_aa: CASSRAGGVTGELFF; j_call: TRBJ2-2; clone_size: NA; v_call: TRBV5-4; d_call: TRBD2
cdr3_nt: TGCGCCAGCAGACCGGGACAGGGGGCGAACGAGCAGTACTTC; cdr3_aa: CASRPGQGANEQYF; j_call: TRBJ2-7; clone_size: NA; v_call: TRBV5-1; d_call: TRBD1
cdr3_nt: TGTGCCAGCGGTTACGGTTTGCGGGGCTACACCTTC; cdr3_aa: CASGYGLRGYTF; j_call: TRBJ1-2; clone_size: once; v_call: TRBV6-5; d_call: NA
cdr3_nt: TGTGCCAGCAGGCTCTCTCAGGGCGTGGGCGAAAAACTGTTTTTT; cdr3_aa: CASRLSQGVGEKLFF; j_call: TRBJ1-4; clone_size: NA; v_call: TRBV2; d_call: NA
cdr3_nt: TGTGCCACCTTCTCTGGGAGCGGAGGGAACACCGGGGAGCTGTTTTTT; cdr3_aa: CATFSGSGGNTGELFF; j_call: TRBJ2-2; clone_size: NA; v_call: TRBV7-9; d_call: NA
cdr3_nt: TGTGCCAGCAGCTCGACAGGGAGAGGCACTGAAGCTTTCTTT; cdr3_aa: CASSSTGRGTEAFF; j_call: TRBJ1-1; clone_size: NA; v_call: TRBV2; d_call: TRBD1
cdr3_nt: TGTGCCAGCAGTTTGCCCCAGCTAACTAGCCAATCCTACGAGCAGTACTTC; cdr3_aa: CASSLPQLTSQSYEQYF; j_call: TRBJ2-7; clone_size: NA; v_call: TRBV27; d_call: NA
cdr3_nt: TGCGCCAGCAGCCGAACCCTCGGGGGGGCGCGGACTGAAGCTTTCTTT; cdr3_aa: CASSRTLGGARTEAFF; j_call: TRBJ1-1; clone_size: NA; v_call: TRBV4-3; d_call: NA
cdr3_nt: TGTGCCACCGAGGCCTATACAGGGTTGGCCGGGGAGCTGTTTTTT; cdr3_aa: CATEAYTGLAGELFF; j_call: TRBJ2-2; clone_size: NA; v_call: TRBV28; d_call: NA
cdr3_nt: TGCGCCAGCAGTGAGTCGGCAGTCTTGAACACTGAAGCTTTCTTT; cdr3_aa: CASSESAVLNTEAFF; j_call: TRBJ1-1; clone_size: NA; v_call: TRBV10-1; d_call: NA
cdr3_nt: TGTGCCAGCAGTCCGAGAGCAGGGGGCCACACCGGGGAGCTGTTTTTT; cdr3_aa: CASSPRAGGHTGELFF; j_call: TRBJ2-2; clone_size: few; v_call: TRBV7-2; d_call: TRBD1
cdr3_nt: TGTGCCAGCAGCTTGGAATCACTCTACACTGAAGCTTTCTTT; cdr3_aa: CASSLESLYTEAFF; j_call: TRBJ1-1; clone_size: NA; v_call: TRBV5-5; d_call: NA
cdr3_nt: TGTGCCAGCAGTGGTTCTAGCGGGGGGGCAGTGGAGACCCAGTACTTC; cdr3_aa: CASSGSSGGAVETQYF; j_call: TRBJ2-5; clone_size: NA; v_call: TRBV2; d_call: TRBD2
cdr3_nt: TGTGCCAGCAGCTTGGCTACAGGCCCCACCGGGGAGCTGTTTTTT; cdr3_aa: CASSLATGPTGELFF; j_call: TRBJ2-2; clone_size: few; v_call: TRBV5-8; d_call: NA
cdr3_nt: TGTGCCAGCAGCTTAGCAACTGGGTTGCGGGGGGCCTACGAGCAGTACTTC; cdr3_aa: CASSLATGLRGAYEQYF; j_call: TRBJ2-7; clone_size: NA; v_call: TRBV7-2; d_call: TRBD2
cdr3_nt: TGTGCCAGCAGCCGAGCCAGGGGTTGGGAGCAGTTCTTC; cdr3_aa: CASSRARGWEQFF; j_call: TRBJ2-1; clone_size: NA; v_call: TRBV11-2; d_call: NA
cdr3_nt: TGTGCCAGCAGCTTGGGCGGGACAGGGGATATGGATACGCAGTATTTT; cdr3_aa: CASSLGGTGDMDTQYF; j_call: TRBJ2-3; clone_size: NA; v_call: TRBV7-9; d_call: TRBD1
cdr3_nt: TGTTCCAGCAGCCCTAGCGGGGGGTTAGCCAAAAACATTCAGTACTTC; cdr3_aa: CSSSPSGGLAKNIQYF; j_call: TRBJ2-4; clone_size: NA; v_call: TRBV7-9; d_call: TRBD2
cdr3_nt: TGTGCCAGAAGCTTAAACGTCAGGGTGGCTAGCAATCAGCCCCAGCATTTT; cdr3_aa: CARSLNVRVASNQPQHF; j_call: TRBJ1-5; clone_size: NA; v_call: TRBV5-3; d_call: NA
cdr3_nt: TGCGCCAGCAGTGAACTTCGTACCACAGATACGCAGTATTTT; cdr3_aa: CASSELRTTDTQYF; j_call: TRBJ2-3; clone_size: NA; v_call: TRBV5-1; d_call: NA
cdr3_nt: TGTGCCATTAGAGCTAACAATGAGCAGTTCTTC; cdr3_aa: CAIRANNEQFF; j_call: TRBJ2-1; clone_size: NA; v_call: TRBV10-3; d_call: NA
cdr3_nt: TGTGCCAGCAGTTACGGCGGGATTAGCACAGATACGCAGTATTTT; cdr3_aa: CASSYGGISTDTQYF; j_call: TRBJ2-3; clone_size: NA; v_call: TRBV6-5; d_call: NA
cdr3_nt: TGTGCCAGCAGACCGGGGGGGGCCAGTCGCTCCTACGAGCAGTACTTC; cdr3_aa: CASRPGGASRSYEQYF; j_call: TRBJ2-7; clone_size: NA; v_call: TRBV28; d_call: TRBD2
cdr3_nt: TGTGCCAGCAGCTTAGAAGACAGGGTCCTCGCAGATACGCAGTATTTT; cdr3_aa: CASSLEDRVLADTQYF; j_call: TRBJ2-3; clone_size: NA; v_call: TRBV7-2; d_call: TRBD1
cdr3_nt: TGTGCCAGCAGCTTGGACAGCAGCGGCTACGAGCAGTACTTC; cdr3_aa: CASSLDSSGYEQYF; j_call: TRBJ2-7; clone_size: NA; v_call: TRBV7-9; d_call: NA
cdr3_nt: TGTGCCAGCCGAACTAATGAAAAACTGTTTTTT; cdr3_aa: CASRTNEKLFF; j_call: TRBJ1-4; clone_size: NA; v_call: TRBV6-6; d_call: NA
cdr3_nt: TGCGCCAGCAGCCAGGGCCTAGGGGGGGGGAACATTCAGTACTTC; cdr3_aa: CASSQGLGGGNIQYF; j_call: TRBJ2-4; clone_size: NA; v_call: TRBV4-3; d_call: NA
cdr3_nt: TGTGCCAGCTCACCCGATCAGGGGAGTGGTGGCAATCAGCCCCAGCATTTT; cdr3_aa: CASSPDQGSGGNQPQHF; j_call: TRBJ1-5; clone_size: few; v_call: TRBV18; d_call: NA
cdr3_nt: TGTGCCAGCAGTCTCCGGTTGAACGCCACCCCTCTATATAATTCACCCCTCCACTTT; cdr3_aa: CASSLRLNATPLYNSPLHF; j_call: TRBJ1-6; clone_size: NA; v_call: TRBV27; d_call: NA
cdr3_nt: TGTGCCTCCTCAGGGGGGCCGGCAACTAATGAAAAACTGTTTTTT; cdr3_aa: CASSGGPATNEKLFF; j_call: TRBJ1-4; clone_size: few; v_call: TRBV30; d_call: TRBD1
cdr3_nt: TGTGCCAGCAGCTTAGAGGCTAGGGCGGGAGCTGGCACAGATACGCAGTATTTT; cdr3_aa: CASSLEARAGAGTDTQYF; j_call: TRBJ2-3; clone_size: NA; v_call: TRBV11-2; d_call: TRBD2
cdr3_nt: TGTGCCAGCAGCGGACTTGACCCAAACACCGGGGAGCTGTTTTTT; cdr3_aa: CASSGLDPNTGELFF; j_call: TRBJ2-2; clone_size: NA; v_call: TRBV7-9; d_call: NA
cdr3_nt: TGTGCCAGCAGCCTCGCTAGCGGGAGTTCCTACGAGCAGTACTTC; cdr3_aa: CASSLASGSSYEQYF; j_call: TRBJ2-7; clone_size: NA; v_call: TRBV27; d_call: TRBD2
cdr3_nt: TGCGCCAGCAGCTTGGACAGGGTGAACACCGGGGAGCTGTTTTTT; cdr3_aa: CASSLDRVNTGELFF; j_call: TRBJ2-2; clone_size: NA; v_call: TRBV5-1; d_call: NA
cdr3_nt: TGTGCCAGCAGTGGACAGATTCCCTACTACAATGAGCAGTTCTTC; cdr3_aa: CASSGQIPYYNEQFF; j_call: TRBJ2-1; clone_size: NA; v_call: TRBV5-6; d_call: NA
cdr3_nt: TGTGCCAGCACCCTGGGGGGGGTGATTTACGAGCAGTACTTC; cdr3_aa: CASTLGGVIYEQYF; j_call: TRBJ2-7; clone_size: NA; v_call: TRBV7-9; d_call: TRBD2
cdr3_nt: TGTGCCAGCAGTGAAGGGACAGCTAACACTGAAGCTTTCTTT; cdr3_aa: CASSEGTANTEAFF; j_call: TRBJ1-1; clone_size: NA; v_call: TRBV6-1; d_call: NA
cdr3_nt: TGTGCCAGCAGTGGAGGACAGGCTAACTATGGCTACACCTTC; cdr3_aa: CASSGGQANYGYTF; j_call: TRBJ1-2; clone_size: NA; v_call: TRBV2; d_call: TRBD1
cdr3_nt: TGTGCCAGCAGCTCGCGACAGGGATCAGGTGGCTACACCTTC; cdr3_aa: CASSSRQGSGGYTF; j_call: TRBJ1-2; clone_size: few; v_call: TRBV28; d_call: TRBD1
cdr3_nt: TGTGCCAGCAGCTTAGGGGAGGGTTTCAGGGAGCAGTTCTTC; cdr3_aa: CASSLGEGFREQFF; j_call: TRBJ2-1; clone_size: few; v_call: TRBV7-2; d_call: TRBD2
cdr3_nt: TGCGCCAGCAGCTTCGACAGCCTTAATTCACCCCTCCACTTT; cdr3_aa: CASSFDSLNSPLHF; j_call: TRBJ1-6; clone_size: NA; v_call: TRBV5-1; d_call: NA